The rows below give T cell receptor beta chains drawn from one sample of a study of T cell repertoires in cytomegalovirus infection. TCRdb analysed the reads with MiXCR anew, one entry per CDR3 protein. The table includes 150,000 to 200,000 distinct CDR3 sequences, roughly a fifth detected once. Specimen: PBMCs. These receptors were obtained from a human donor in good health (CMV status not recorded). Some clones in this sample may be carry-over from other donors' samples. Each CDR3 is given with its conserved first and last residue. A D gene is named only where the DNA matches it firmly. The size field is filled for only some rows; it gives once, few, many or a size class.

d_call,clone_size,j_call,cdr3_length,v_call,cdr3_nt,cdr3_aa
.,many,TRBJ1-2,13,TRBV28,TGTGCCAGCAGACCTTATACGGGATATGGCTACACCTTC,CASRPYTGYGYTF
.,once,TRBJ2-7,12,TRBV14,TGTGCCAGCAGCCAAGGTCTGAGCGAGCAGTACTTC,CASSQGLSEQYF
TRBD2,.,TRBJ2-7,14,TRBV20-1,TGCAGTGCTAGAGAGGCGGGAGGTCTCTACGAGCAGTACTTC,CSAREAGGLYEQYF
TRBD1,.,TRBJ2-1,16,TRBV12-3/TRBV12-4,TGTGCCAGCAGTTTAGGGACCCCAGGGGGTTACAATGAGCAGTTCTTC,CASSLGTPGGYNEQFF
.,.,TRBJ2-7,14,TRBV27,TGTGCCAGCAGTGGTTTACAGAGCTCCTACGAGCAGTACTTC,CASSGLQSSYEQYF
.,few,TRBJ2-5,15,TRBV12-3/TRBV12-4,TGTGCCAGCAGTTTGTGGGGGATTGGCCAAGAGACCCAGTACTTC,CASSLWGIGQETQYF
.,many,TRBJ2-6,15,TRBV7-8,TGTGCCAGCAGCTCCTTTTCGTCCGGGGCCAACGTCCTGACTTTC,CASSSFSSGANVLTF
.,.,TRBJ2-1,11,TRBV28,TGTGCCAGCAGTTCAAAGCATGAGCAGTTCTTC,CASSSKHEQFF
TRBD1,few,TRBJ2-1,16,TRBV7-3,TGTGCCAGCAGCTCGAACTGGGACAGGGACTACAATGAGCAGTTCTTC,CASSSNWDRDYNEQFF
.,many,TRBJ2-3,15,TRBV12-3/TRBV12-4,TGTGCCATCCTGGTTGGGGCTAGCGTCACAGATACGCAGTATTTT,CAILVGASVTDTQYF
.,many,TRBJ2-5,14,TRBV7-2,TGTGCCAGCAGCCCCGCCCCTGAACTGGGAAGCCAGTACTTC,CASSPAPELGSQYF
.,many,TRBJ1-5,16,TRBV20-1,TGCAGTGCTAGAGTAGCCGGGAGGGGCGGTAATCAGCCCCAGCATTTT,CSARVAGRGGNQPQHF
TRBD2,.,TRBJ2-5,15,TRBV6-2/TRBV6-3,TGTGCCAGCAGTTACAGCGGGAGGCGTGAAGAGACCCAGTACTTC,CASSYSGRREETQYF
TRBD1,.,TRBJ2-6,17,TRBV7-9,TGTGCCAGCAGCCCCCGAGACAGGGGGTCTGGGGCCAACGTCCTGACTTTC,CASSPRDRGSGANVLTF
TRBD1,.,TRBJ2-1,16,TRBV27,TGTGCCAGCACCAACGTACAGGGGGTTCGATACAATGAGCAGTTCTTC,CASTNVQGVRYNEQFF
TRBD1,many,TRBJ1-1,17,TRBV7-2,TGTGCCAGCAGCTTAGGGGCACAGGGGCCCCGGAACACTGAAGCTTTCTTT,CASSLGAQGPRNTEAFF
.,.,TRBJ1-1,13,TRBV7-8,TGTGCCAGCAGCTTAGTCGTGCCCGCTGAAGCTTTCTTT,CASSLVVPAEAFF
.,.,TRBJ1-2,15,TRBV10-3,TGTGCCATCAGTGAGTCGGGACTCCAGTCCTATGGCTACACCTTC,CAISESGLQSYGYTF
TRBD2,.,TRBJ2-3,14,TRBV19,TGTGCCAGTAGTAGCCAGCGGGAGCGGGATACGCAGTATTTT,CASSSQRERDTQYF
.,many,TRBJ2-1,17,TRBV19,TGTGCCAGTAGTATTTATAGGGGGCAGGGGGGCACCAATGAGCAGTTCTTC,CASSIYRGQGGTNEQFF
.,.,TRBJ2-1,12,TRBV14,TGTGCCAGCAGCCGTCATAGCGGTCGGCAGTTCTTC,CASSRHSGRQFF
.,.,TRBJ2-2,14,TRBV7-6,TGTGCCAGCAGCGGAATAGATGGCACCTGGGAGCTGTTTTTT,CASSGIDGTWELFF
.,few,TRBJ2-1,13,TRBV2,TGTGCCAGCAGTGAAAGGTCGTGGAATGAGCAGTTCTTC,CASSERSWNEQFF
.,few,TRBJ1-1,18,TRBV23-1,TGCGCCAGCAGTGAGGAGGGGGGCGCCAGGATGGGGAACACTGAAGCTTTCTTT,CASSEEGGARMGNTEAFF
TRBD1,.,TRBJ1-1,15,TRBV19,TGTGCCAGTAGTATAAGGGGGCCTCTGAACACTGAAGCTTTCTTT,CASSIRGPLNTEAFF
.,.,TRBJ2-1,15,TRBV5-4,TGTGCCAGCAGCTTGCCGCTGGGGGGCCTCAATGAGCAGTTCTTC,CASSLPLGGLNEQFF
.,.,TRBJ1-5,15,TRBV19,TGTGCCAGTAGTAGTAGGGCGTGGAGCAATCAGCCCCAGCATTTT,CASSSRAWSNQPQHF
.,few,TRBJ2-3,15,TRBV28,TGTGCCGTCACCCTGGGCGGCAGGGCCCCAGATACGCAGTATTTT,CAVTLGGRAPDTQYF
.,.,TRBJ2-7,13,TRBV2,TGTGCCAGTAGGGGAAATGGTGACTACGAGCAGTACTTC,CASRGNGDYEQYF
.,.,TRBJ1-3,15,TRBV20-1,TGCAGTGCTAGAGATCAGGTCTTATCTGGAAACACCATATATTTT,CSARDQVLSGNTIYF
TRBD1,many,TRBJ1-6,14,TRBV7-9,TGTGCCAGCAGCAGGACAGGCGATAATTCACCCCTCCACTTT,CASSRTGDNSPLHF
.,.,TRBJ2-6,15,TRBV7-9,TGTGCCAGCAGCTTGGAGGAGGCTGGGGCCAACGTCCTGACTTTC,CASSLEEAGANVLTF
.,few,TRBJ2-5,15,TRBV12-3/TRBV12-4,TGTGCCAGCAGTCCCATGAGGGGATCACAAGAGACCCAGTACTTC,CASSPMRGSQETQYF
TRBD2,few,TRBJ2-5,12,TRBV29-1,TGCAGCGGCAGCGGGGCGAAAGAGACCCAGTACTTC,CSGSGAKETQYF
.,many,TRBJ2-3,12,TRBV12-3/TRBV12-4,TGTGCCAGCAGTTTTGGTCCAGATACGCAGTATTTT,CASSFGPDTQYF
TRBD1,.,TRBJ2-1,15,TRBV19,TGTGCCAGTAGTATTGCGGGACAGGGGGCGAATGAGCAGTTCTTC,CASSIAGQGANEQFF
.,few,TRBJ2-5,13,TRBV5-1,TGCGCCAGCAGCTTGGGAGCAAAAGAGACCCAGTACTTC,CASSLGAKETQYF
.,few,TRBJ1-4,15,TRBV19,TGTGCCAGTGGAAGGGGAGGGATGTCTAATGAAAAACTGTTTTTT,CASGRGGMSNEKLFF
.,few,TRBJ2-5,15,TRBV6-6,TGTGCCAGCAGAGTCTGGGACATACGACAAGAGACCCAGTACTTC,CASRVWDIRQETQYF
TRBD1,few,TRBJ2-7,15,TRBV6-5,TGTGCCAGCAGTTCCTTTGGGGACAGGAGCTACGAGCAGTACTTC,CASSSFGDRSYEQYF
.,.,TRBJ2-7,16,TRBV7-3,TGTGCCAGCAGCTTAACGGAGCCGGCCAGCTCCTACGAGCAGTACTTC,CASSLTEPASSYEQYF
TRBD1,many,TRBJ1-2,13,TRBV7-2,TGTGCCAGCAGCTCAACAGGGGGCTATGGCTACACCTTC,CASSSTGGYGYTF
TRBD1,few,TRBJ2-2,17,TRBV5-6,TGTGCCAGCAGCTTGCCCAGGACAGGGCAGAACACCGGGGAGCTGTTTTTT,CASSLPRTGQNTGELFF
TRBD1,.,TRBJ1-5,15,TRBV15,TGTGCCACCAGCAGAGATCAGGGAGGGGGCCAGCCCCAGCATTTT,CATSRDQGGGQPQHF
.,.,TRBJ2-2,17,TRBV7-2,TGTGCCAGCAGCTTAGTATCTGGGGGTAGGAACACCGGGGAGCTGTTTTTT,CASSLVSGGRNTGELFF
.,.,TRBJ2-7,14,TRBV19,TGTGCCAGTAGTCCTCGGGACGCCACCTACGAGCAGTACTTC,CASSPRDATYEQYF
.,few,TRBJ2-1,14,TRBV6-2/TRBV6-3,TGTGCCAGCAGTGGAGGGAGCTCCTACAATGAGCAGTTCTTC,CASSGGSSYNEQFF
.,.,TRBJ1-5,14,TRBV12-3/TRBV12-4,TGTGCCAGCACCTCGGGCAGGCTCAATCAGCCCCAGCATTTT,CASTSGRLNQPQHF
.,few,TRBJ1-5,15,TRBV5-5,TGTGCCAGCAGCCTGGGGGCTCCAGGAGATCAGCCCCAGCATTTT,CASSLGAPGDQPQHF
.,few,TRBJ2-2,18,TRBV6-2/TRBV6-3,TGTGCCAGCACCATCCTCCTCTCGGGACTTATGAACACCGGGGAGCTGTTTTTT,CASTILLSGLMNTGELFF
.,few,TRBJ1-2,12,TRBV19,TGTGCCAGCGGCCTGACAGGATATGGCTACACCTTC,CASGLTGYGYTF
.,.,TRBJ1-5,13,TRBV6-6,TGTGCCAGCGTCGACTGGGGAGGTCAGCCCCAGCATTTT,CASVDWGGQPQHF
.,many,TRBJ2-1,14,TRBV6-2/TRBV6-3,TGTGCCAGCAGTTACGGGGGCTCCTACAATGAGCAGTTCTTC,CASSYGGSYNEQFF
.,few,TRBJ2-3,16,TRBV7-2,TGTGCCAGCAGCGCCTCCCGAGCGAGAGGCACAGATACGCAGTATTTT,CASSASRARGTDTQYF
TRBD1,many,TRBJ2-7,16,TRBV7-2,TGTGCCAGCAGCCTTCTTACCGGGACAGGGGGCAACGAGCAGTACTTC,CASSLLTGTGGNEQYF